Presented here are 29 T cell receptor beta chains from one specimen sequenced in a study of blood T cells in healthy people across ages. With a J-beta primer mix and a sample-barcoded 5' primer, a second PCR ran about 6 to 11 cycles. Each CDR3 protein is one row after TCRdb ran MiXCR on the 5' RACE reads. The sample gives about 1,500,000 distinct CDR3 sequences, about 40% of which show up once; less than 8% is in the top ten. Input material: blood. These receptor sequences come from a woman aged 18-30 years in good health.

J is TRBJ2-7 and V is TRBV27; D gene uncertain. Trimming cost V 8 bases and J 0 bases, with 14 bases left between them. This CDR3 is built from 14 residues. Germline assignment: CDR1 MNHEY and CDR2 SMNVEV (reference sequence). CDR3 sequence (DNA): TGTGCCAGCGCCCATCGGGCCAACTCCTACGAGCAGTACTTC. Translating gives CASAHRANSYEQYF.

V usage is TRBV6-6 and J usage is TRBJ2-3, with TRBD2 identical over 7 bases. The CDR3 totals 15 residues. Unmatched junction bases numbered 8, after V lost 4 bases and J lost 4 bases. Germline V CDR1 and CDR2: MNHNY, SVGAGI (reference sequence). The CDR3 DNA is TGTGCCAGCAGTTCCGTAGGGACTACGGCAGATACGCAGTATTTT. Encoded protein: CASSSVGTTADTQYF.

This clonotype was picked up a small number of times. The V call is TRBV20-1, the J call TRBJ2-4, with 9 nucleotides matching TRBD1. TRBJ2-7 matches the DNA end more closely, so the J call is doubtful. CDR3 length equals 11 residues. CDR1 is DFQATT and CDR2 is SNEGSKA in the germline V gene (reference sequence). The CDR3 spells CSTGQGYEQYF. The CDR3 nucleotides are TGCAGTACGGGACAGGGCTACGAGCAGTACTTC.

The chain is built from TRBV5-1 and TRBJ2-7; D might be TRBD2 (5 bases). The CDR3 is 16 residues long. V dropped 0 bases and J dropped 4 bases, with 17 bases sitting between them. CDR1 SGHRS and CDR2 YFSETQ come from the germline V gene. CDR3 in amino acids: CASSLGTGPTGYEQYF. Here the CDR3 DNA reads TGCGCCAGCAGCTTGGGTACCGGACCCACGGGGTACGAGCAGTACTTC.

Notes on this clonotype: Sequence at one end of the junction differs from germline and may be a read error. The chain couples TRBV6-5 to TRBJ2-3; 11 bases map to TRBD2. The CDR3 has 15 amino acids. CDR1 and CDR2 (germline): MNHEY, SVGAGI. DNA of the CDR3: TGTGCCAGCCTGGGGACTAGCGGAGCCACAGATATGCAGTATTTT. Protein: CASLGTSGATDMQYF.

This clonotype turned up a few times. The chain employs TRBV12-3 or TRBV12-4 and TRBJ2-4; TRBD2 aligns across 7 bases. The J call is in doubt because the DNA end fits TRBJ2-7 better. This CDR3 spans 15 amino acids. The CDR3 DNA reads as TGTGCCAGCAGTTTATACGGGGGGTTATCCTACGAGCAGTACTTC. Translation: CASSLYGGLSYEQYF.

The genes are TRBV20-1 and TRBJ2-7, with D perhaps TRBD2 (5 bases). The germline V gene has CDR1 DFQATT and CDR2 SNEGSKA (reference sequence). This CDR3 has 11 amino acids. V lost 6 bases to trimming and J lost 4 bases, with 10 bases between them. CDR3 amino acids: CSASPGYEQYF. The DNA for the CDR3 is TGCAGTGCCTCCCCGGGGTACGAGCAGTACTTC.

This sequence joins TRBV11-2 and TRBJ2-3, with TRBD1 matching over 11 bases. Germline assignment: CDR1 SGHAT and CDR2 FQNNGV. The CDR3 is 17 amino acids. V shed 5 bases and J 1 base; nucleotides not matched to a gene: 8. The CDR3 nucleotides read TGTGCCAGCAGCCGCCTCCAGGGACAGGGGGGCACAGATACGCAGTATTTT. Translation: CASSRLQGQGGTDTQYF.

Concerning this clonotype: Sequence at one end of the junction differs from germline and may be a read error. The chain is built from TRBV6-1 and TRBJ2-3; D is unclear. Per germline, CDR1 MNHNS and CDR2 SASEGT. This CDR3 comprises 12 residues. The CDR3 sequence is CASSEVRDRQYF. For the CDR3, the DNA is TGTGCCAGCAGTGAAGTCCGAGATAGGCAGTATTTT.

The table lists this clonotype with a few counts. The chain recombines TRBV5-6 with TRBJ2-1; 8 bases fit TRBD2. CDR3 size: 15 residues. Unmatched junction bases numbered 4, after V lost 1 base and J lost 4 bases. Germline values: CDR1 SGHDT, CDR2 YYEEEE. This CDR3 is CASSLTGRGYNEQFF. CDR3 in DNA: TGTGCCAGCAGCTTGACCGGGAGGGGGTACAATGAGCAGTTCTTC.

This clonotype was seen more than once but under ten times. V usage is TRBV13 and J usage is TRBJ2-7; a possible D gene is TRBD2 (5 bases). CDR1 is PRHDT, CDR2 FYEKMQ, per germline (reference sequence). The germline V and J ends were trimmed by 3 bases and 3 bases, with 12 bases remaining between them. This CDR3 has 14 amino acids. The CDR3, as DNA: TGTGCCAGCAGCTTTAAGGACTCCTACTACGAGCAGTACTTC. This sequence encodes CASSFKDSYYEQYF. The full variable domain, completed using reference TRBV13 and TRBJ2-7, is AAGVIQSPRHLIKEKRETATLKCYPIPRHDTVYWYQQGPGQDPQFLISFYEKMQSDKGSIPDRFSAQQFSDYHSELNMSSLELGDSALYFCASSFKDSYYEQYFGPGTRLTVT.

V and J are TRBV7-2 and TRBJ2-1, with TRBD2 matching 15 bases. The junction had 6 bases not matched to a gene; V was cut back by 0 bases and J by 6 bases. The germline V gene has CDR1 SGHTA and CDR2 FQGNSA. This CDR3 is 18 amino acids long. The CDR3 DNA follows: TGTGCCAGCAGCTTAGCGCAGGGACTAGCGGGGGGTAGCAATGAGCAGTTCTTC. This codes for CASSLAQGLAGGSNEQFF.

CDR3 loop: CASSATGLSRETQYF. The CDR3 bases are TGTGCCAGCAGTGCAACGGGACTCTCAAGAGAGACCCAGTACTTC. The V gene is TRBV28, the J gene TRBJ2-5, with D perhaps TRBD2 (6 bases). The V and J ends lost 5 bases and 4 bases respectively, with 17 bases between them. Germline lookup yields CDR1 MDHEN and CDR2 SYDVKM. The CDR3 has 15 amino acids.

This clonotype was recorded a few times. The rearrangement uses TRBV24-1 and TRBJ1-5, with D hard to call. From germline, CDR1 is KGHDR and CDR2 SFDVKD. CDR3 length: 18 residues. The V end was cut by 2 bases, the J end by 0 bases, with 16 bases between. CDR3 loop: CATSDSLAEPYSNQPQHF. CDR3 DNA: TGTGCCACCAGTGATTCCTTGGCGGAGCCCTATAGCAATCAGCCCCAGCATTTT.

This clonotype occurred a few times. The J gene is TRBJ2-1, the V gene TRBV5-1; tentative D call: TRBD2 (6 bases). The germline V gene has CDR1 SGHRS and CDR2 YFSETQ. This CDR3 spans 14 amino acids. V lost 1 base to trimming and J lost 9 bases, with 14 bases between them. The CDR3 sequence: CASSLIISGGEQFF. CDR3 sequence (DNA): TGCGCCAGCAGCTTGATCATTAGCGGTGGTGAGCAGTTCTTC.

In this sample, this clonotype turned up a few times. In DNA form, the CDR3 reads TGCAGCGCCGACGACAGGGGTTTCTATGGCTACACCTTC. It translates to CSADDRGFYGYTF. The chain is built from TRBV29-1 and TRBJ1-2; 8 bases map to TRBD1. V dropped 7 bases and J dropped 4; count of bases not matched to a gene: 8. The CDR3 loop spans 13 amino acids. The V gene's germline CDR1 is SQVTM and CDR2 ANQGSEA.

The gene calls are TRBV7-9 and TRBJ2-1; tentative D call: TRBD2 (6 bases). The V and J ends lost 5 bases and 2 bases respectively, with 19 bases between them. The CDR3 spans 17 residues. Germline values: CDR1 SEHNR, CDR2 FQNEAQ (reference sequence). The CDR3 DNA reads TGTGCCAGCAGCCCATCCATCCGGGACTCGACCTACAATGAGCAGTTCTTC. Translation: CASSPSIRDSTYNEQFF.

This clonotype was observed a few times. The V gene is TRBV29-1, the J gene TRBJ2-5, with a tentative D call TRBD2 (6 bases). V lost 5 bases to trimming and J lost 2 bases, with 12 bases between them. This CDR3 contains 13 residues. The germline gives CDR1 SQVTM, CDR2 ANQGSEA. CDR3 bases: TGCAGCGTTCGGGATGGGGGGCAAGAGACCCAGTACTTC. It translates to CSVRDGGQETQYF. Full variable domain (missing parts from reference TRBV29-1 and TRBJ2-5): SAVISQKPSRDICQRGTSLTIQCQVDSQVTMMFWYRQQPGQSLTLIATANQGSEATYESGFVIDKFPISRPNLTFSTLTVSNMSPEDSSIYLCSVRDGGQETQYFGPGTRLLVL.

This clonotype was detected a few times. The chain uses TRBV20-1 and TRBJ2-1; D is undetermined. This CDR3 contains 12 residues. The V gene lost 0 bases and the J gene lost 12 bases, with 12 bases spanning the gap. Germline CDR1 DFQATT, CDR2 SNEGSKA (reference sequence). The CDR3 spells CSARDLTGGQFF. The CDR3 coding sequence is TGCAGTGCTAGAGATCTGACGGGCGGGCAGTTCTTC.

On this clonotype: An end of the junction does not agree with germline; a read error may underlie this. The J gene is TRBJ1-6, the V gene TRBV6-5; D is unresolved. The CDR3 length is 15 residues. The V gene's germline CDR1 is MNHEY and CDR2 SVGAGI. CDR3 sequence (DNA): TGTGCCAGCAGCGTTACAGAGGTCCGAGATTCACCCCCCCACTTT. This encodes CASSVTEVRDSPPHF.

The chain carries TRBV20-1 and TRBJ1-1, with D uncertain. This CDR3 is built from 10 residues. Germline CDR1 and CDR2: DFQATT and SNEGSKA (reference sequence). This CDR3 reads CRGIGVGAFF. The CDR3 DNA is TGCAGGGGGATCGGGGTGGGTGCTTTCTTT.

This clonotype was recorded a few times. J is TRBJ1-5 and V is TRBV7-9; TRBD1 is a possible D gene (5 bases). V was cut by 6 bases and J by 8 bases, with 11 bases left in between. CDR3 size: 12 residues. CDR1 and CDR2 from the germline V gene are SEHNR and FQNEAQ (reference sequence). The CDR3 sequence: CASSPGTEPQHF. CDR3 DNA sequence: TGTGCCAGCAGTCCCGGGACGGAGCCCCAGCATTTT.

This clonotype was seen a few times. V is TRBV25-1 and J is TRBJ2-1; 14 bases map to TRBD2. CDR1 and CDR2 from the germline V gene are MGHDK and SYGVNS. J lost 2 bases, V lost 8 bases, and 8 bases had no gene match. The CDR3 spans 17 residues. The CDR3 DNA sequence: TGTGCCAGCGAGGGACTAGCGGGAGCAAACCCCTACAATGAGCAGTTCTTC. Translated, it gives CASEGLAGANPYNEQFF.

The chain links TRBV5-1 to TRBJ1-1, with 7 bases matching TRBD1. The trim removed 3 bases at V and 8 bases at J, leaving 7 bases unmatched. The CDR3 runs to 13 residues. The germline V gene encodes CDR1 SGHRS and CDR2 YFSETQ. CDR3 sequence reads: CASSSTSQGEAFF. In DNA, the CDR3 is TGCGCCAGCAGCTCAACGTCACAGGGGGAAGCTTTCTTT.

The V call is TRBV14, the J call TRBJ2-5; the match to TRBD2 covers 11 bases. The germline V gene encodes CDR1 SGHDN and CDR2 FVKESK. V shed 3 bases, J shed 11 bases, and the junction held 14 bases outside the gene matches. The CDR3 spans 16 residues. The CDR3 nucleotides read TGTGCCAGCAGCCAGCCGGGACTAGCGGACAACAATGAGCAGTACTTC. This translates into CASSQPGLADNNEQYF.

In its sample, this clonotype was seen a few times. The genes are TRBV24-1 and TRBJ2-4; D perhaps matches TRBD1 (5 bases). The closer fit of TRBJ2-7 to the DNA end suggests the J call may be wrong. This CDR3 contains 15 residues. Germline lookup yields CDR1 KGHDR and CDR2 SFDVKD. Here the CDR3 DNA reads TGTGCCACCAGTGATTCAGGGAAAGGGACCTACGAGCAGTACTTC. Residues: CATSDSGKGTYEQYF.

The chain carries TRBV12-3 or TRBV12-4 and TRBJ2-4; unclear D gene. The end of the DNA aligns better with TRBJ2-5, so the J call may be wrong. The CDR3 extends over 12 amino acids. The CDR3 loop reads CASRSVSGTQYF. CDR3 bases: TGTGCCAGCAGATCAGTTTCGGGGACCCAGTACTTC.

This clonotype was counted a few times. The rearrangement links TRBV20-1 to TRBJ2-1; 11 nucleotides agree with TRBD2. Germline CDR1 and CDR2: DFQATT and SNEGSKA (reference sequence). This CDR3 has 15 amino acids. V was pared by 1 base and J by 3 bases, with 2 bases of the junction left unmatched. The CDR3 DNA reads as TGCAGTGCTAGAGGGGGACTAGCGGACTACAATGAGCAGTTCTTC. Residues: CSARGGLADYNEQFF.

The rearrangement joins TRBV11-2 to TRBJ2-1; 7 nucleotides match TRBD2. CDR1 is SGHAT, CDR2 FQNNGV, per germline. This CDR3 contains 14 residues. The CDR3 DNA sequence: TGTGTCACCGGTGGGAGGGCCGGGTACAATGAGCAGTTCTTC. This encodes CVTGGRAGYNEQFF.